The T cell receptor beta chain described here comes from a study of blood T cell repertoires in COVID-19. The table came from immunoSEQ multiplex PCR; TCRdb's copy has only in-frame clones and leaves some out. The data contain approximately 310,000 clones, approximately 85% of them singletons. With V trimmed by 4 bases and J by 7 bases, 6 bases remained unmatched. The germline CDR1 and CDR2 sequences are SGHDN and FVKESK. The CDR3 sequence is 13 residues long. Recruitment covered about two dozen US areas and drew participants whose ages spanned roughly 18 to 90 years. Clinical history as reported by participants underpinned cohort assignment.

This chain connects TRBV14 to TRBJ1-2; TRBD1 aligns across 7 bases. The source is a man aged 30 to 39 who had recovered from COVID-19. Sequenced input: PBMCs or T cells enriched from blood (not recorded which). In DNA, the CDR3 is TGTGCCAGCAGCCCGCTTAGACAGGGTGGCTACACCTTC. It encodes CASSPLRQGGYTF.